This T cell receptor (beta chain) stems from a study of HIV-infected patients and healthy controls. Roughly three months, about 14 weeks, into antiretroviral therapy, follow-up blood was collected. The repertoire came from unfractionated whole blood and reflected all unsorted peripheral T cells. The RNA source was an approximately 2.5 ml peripheral blood draw. About 550 ng RNA was reverse transcribed with alpha and beta constant-region primers. Each of the alpha and beta chains got its own library through chain-specific third strand synthesis with indices. TCRdb processed the 5' RACE reads anew with MiXCR; each CDR3 protein has one entry. The table has about 5,100 distinct CDR3 sequences, about 8.7% seen once. In this sample, this clonotype is medium-sized (0.01 to 0.1%). The clonotype was recovered from an adult with HIV infection. Sequenced here: blood, sampled during antiretroviral therapy.

CDR3 nucleotide sequence: TGCAGTGCTCCCCGGGGAGCCTACGAGCAGTACTTC. Translation: CSAPRGAYEQYF. The V gene is TRBV20-1, the J gene TRBJ2-7, with D possibly TRBD2 on 5 matching bases. This CDR3 spans 12 amino acids. The ends were cut back, 5 bases at V and 2 bases at J, with 10 bases in the middle. CDR1 is DFQATT, CDR2 SNEGSKA, per germline (reference sequence).